The rows below give T cell receptor beta chains drawn from one sample of a study of radiotherapy plus CTLA-4 blockade in lung cancer. The table came from immunoSEQ multiplex PCR; TCRdb's copy has only in-frame clones and leaves some out. The sample lists tens of thousands of clones, under 75% seen once, with about 8% in the top ten. This material consisted of peripheral blood, taken from a patient treated with radiotherapy plus ipilimumab. These receptors all come from a human donor with non-small cell lung cancer whose response to radiotherapy plus ipilimumab could not be evaluated. The CDR3 runs from the conserved cysteine through the conserved F or W. Fields, in order: D gene, V gene, clone size, J gene, CDR3 DNA, CDR3 protein. D genes are given only for firm matches. Rows give clone size only sometimes, using once, few, many, or a class for an expanded clone.

>NA|TRBV11-2|NA|TRBJ1-4
TGTGCCAGCAGCTTGACATTTTCAACTAATGAAAAACTGTTTTTT
CASSLTFSTNEKLFF
>NA|TRBV27|NA|TRBJ2-2
TGTGCCAGCAGTTTAGCGCTTCTTCTCGGGGAGCTGTTTTTT
CASSLALLLGELFF
>TRBD1|TRBV28|NA|TRBJ2-4
TGTGCCAGCAGTTTATCTGAGGGGGCGCGCGGAAACATTCAGTACTTC
CASSLSEGARGNIQYF
>TRBD1|TRBV5-1|once|TRBJ2-1
TGCGCCAGCAGCTTGGGGGGGACAGGGCCAAACAATGAGCAGTTCTTC
CASSLGGTGPNNEQFF
>NA|TRBV7-2|NA|TRBJ2-1
TGTGCCAGCAGCGTAGACCGGAGCAATGAGCAGTTCTTC
CASSVDRSNEQFF
>TRBD1|TRBV5-1|NA|TRBJ2-5
TGCGCCAGCAGCAACGTAGGACAGGGTGGAGAGACCCAGTACTTC
CASSNVGQGGETQYF
>TRBD2|TRBV7-3|NA|TRBJ2-5
TGTGCCAGCAGCTTAAACAGCGGGAGGGGTGAGACCCAGTACTTC
CASSLNSGRGETQYF
>TRBD1|TRBV7-2|few|TRBJ1-2
TGTGCCAGCAGCCTCTCACCGGGACAGGGGGCTGGCTACACCTTC
CASSLSPGQGAGYTF
>NA|TRBV6-1|NA|TRBJ2-1
TGTGCCAGCAGTGAATATACAGGACCCTCCTACAATGAGCAGTTCTTC
CASSEYTGPSYNEQFF
>NA|TRBV5-1|NA|TRBJ2-2
TGCGCCAGCAGCTTGAGCTCGAACACCGGGGAGCTGTTTTTT
CASSLSSNTGELFF
>NA|TRBV18|NA|TRBJ2-1
TGTGCCAGCTCACCAGAGGGCGGCTCCTACAATGAGCAGTTCTTC
CASSPEGGSYNEQFF
>TRBD1|TRBV7-6|NA|TRBJ1-6
TGTGCCAGCAGCTTAGCGGGACAGGGATCACCCCTCCACTTT
CASSLAGQGSPLHF
>TRBD1|TRBV28|NA|TRBJ1-6
TGTGCCAGCAGTCCCCCGGACAGGACCGATTCACCCCTCCACTTT
CASSPPDRTDSPLHF
>NA|TRBV30|NA|TRBJ1-1
TGTGCCTGGAGTACTACCCCCGGACAGACTGAAGCTTTCTTT
CAWSTTPGQTEAFF
>NA|TRBV20-1|few|TRBJ1-4
TGCAGTGCTAGAGATCCGGGGAAACTGTTTTTT
CSARDPGKLFF
>NA|TRBV4-2|NA|TRBJ2-5
TGTGCCAGCAGCCAGATTGGAGCCCAAGAGACCCAGTACTTC
CASSQIGAQETQYF
>NA|TRBV6-5|NA|TRBJ2-7
TGTGCCAGCAGTGAAGGACAGCTACCTTACGAGCAGTACTTC
CASSEGQLPYEQYF
>NA|TRBV19|few|TRBJ1-5
TGTGCCAGTAGTATACTACAGGGCTATAGCAATCAGCCCCAGCATTTT
CASSILQGYSNQPQHF